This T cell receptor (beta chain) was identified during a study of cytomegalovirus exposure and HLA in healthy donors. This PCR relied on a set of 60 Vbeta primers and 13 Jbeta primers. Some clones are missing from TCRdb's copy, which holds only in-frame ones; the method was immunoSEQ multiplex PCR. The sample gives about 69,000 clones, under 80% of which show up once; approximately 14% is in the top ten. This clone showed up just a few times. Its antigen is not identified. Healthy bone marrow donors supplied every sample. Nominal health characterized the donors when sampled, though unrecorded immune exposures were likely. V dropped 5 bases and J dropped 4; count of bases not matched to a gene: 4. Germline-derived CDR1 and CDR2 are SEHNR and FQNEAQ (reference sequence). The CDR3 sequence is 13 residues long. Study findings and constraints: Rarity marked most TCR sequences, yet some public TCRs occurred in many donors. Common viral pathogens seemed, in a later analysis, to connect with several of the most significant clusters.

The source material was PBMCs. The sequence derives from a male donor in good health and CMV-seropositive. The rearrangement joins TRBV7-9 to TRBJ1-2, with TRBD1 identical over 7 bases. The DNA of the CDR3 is TGTGCCAGCAGCACACGACAGGGCTATGGCTACACCTTC. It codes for CASSTRQGYGYTF. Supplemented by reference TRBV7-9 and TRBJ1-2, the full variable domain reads DTGVSQNPRHKITKRGQNVTFRCDPISEHNRLYWYRQTLGQGPEFLTYFQNEAQLEKSRLLSDRFSAERPKGSFSTLEIQRTEQGDSAMYLCASSTRQGYGYTFGSGTRLTVV.